One sample yielded the 8 T cell receptor beta chains listed below, sequenced in a study of shared clonotypes between healthy human individuals. Terminally differentiated effector memory CD45RA+ cells were excluded from the naive CD8 cells, which were CD45RO-negative and positively selected for CCR7. Sequenced by immunoSEQ multiplex PCR; TCRdb stores in-frame clones only, minus some. Of about 2,200,000 clones in the sample, about 93% were seen once. The specimen was naive CD8+ T cells from PBMCs. The receptors were gathered from a man between 18 and 29 years old in good health. Some clones in this sample may be carry-over from other donors' samples.

Comments on this clone: The junction and the germline gene differ at one end; a read error may be behind it. The rearrangement joins TRBV27 to TRBJ1-5, with a weak D call TRBD1 (5 bases). This CDR3 comprises 15 residues. Germline-derived CDR1 and CDR2 are MNHEY and SMNVEV (reference sequence). CDR3 nucleotides: TGTGCCAGCAGTCTATCTTTAAACAGGAATCAGCCCCAGCATTTT. Translation: CASSLSLNRNQPQHF.

The chain couples TRBV29-1 to TRBJ1-2, with 10 bases matching TRBD1. CDR3 length: 19 amino acids. The trim removed 0 bases at V and 0 bases at J, leaving 13 bases unmatched. In germline, CDR1 is SQVTM, CDR2 ANQGSEA. The CDR3 bases are TGCAGCGTTGAAGATCCGTCCTGGACAGGGGGACCGGCTAACTATGGCTACACCTTC. Translating gives CSVEDPSWTGGPANYGYTF.

On this clone itself: The sample contains more than one DNA sequence encoding this CDR3. The rearrangement links TRBV6-5 to TRBJ2-7; TRBD1 might be the D (6 bases). V lost 2 bases and J lost 2, with 10 bases in between. Germline values: CDR1 MNHEY, CDR2 SVGAGI. The CDR3 length is 14 residues. The CDR3 DNA is TGTGCCAGCAGTTACAGTAGGACAGCCTACGAGCAGTACTTC. It specifies CASSYSRTAYEQYF.

CDR3: CATSREERYYSYEQYF. DNA of the CDR3: TGTGCCACCAGCAGGGAAGAAAGGTACTACTCCTACGAGCAGTACTTC. This chain joins TRBV15 and TRBJ2-7; D ambiguous. The V end was cut by 3 bases, the J end by 0 bases, with 15 bases between. Germline CDR1 reads LNHNV; CDR2 reads YYDKDF (reference sequence). CDR3 length: 16 amino acids.

The chain combines TRBV6-5 with TRBJ2-1; 8 bases map to TRBD1. The germline CDR1 and CDR2 sequences are MNHEY and SVGAGI. CDR3 length: 14 amino acids. The V and J ends lost 5 bases and 3 bases, in that order; junction bases with no gene match: 3. The CDR3 nucleotides are TGTGCCAGCAGTGACAGGGGAGGCTACAATGAGCAGTTCTTC. Its protein product is CASSDRGGYNEQFF.

This chain links TRBV10-3 with TRBJ2-2; 7 bases map to TRBD1. From germline, CDR1 is ENHRY and CDR2 SYGVKD. V lost 2 bases and J lost 2; bases outside the gene matches: 8. The CDR3 has 17 residues. As DNA, the CDR3 is TGTGCCATCAGTGAGACATCGACAGGGCCCAACACCGGGGAGCTGTTTTTT. Amino acid sequence: CAISETSTGPNTGELFF.

The chain combines TRBV9 with TRBJ2-7, with D maybe TRBD1 (6 bases). The CDR3 sequence is 15 residues long. Germline CDR1 is SGDLS and CDR2 is YYNGEE. Trimming shortened V by 4 bases and J by 2 bases, and 16 bases separated the two germline ends. The CDR3: CASSHGRGSTYEQYF. For the CDR3, the DNA is TGTGCCAGCAGCCATGGTAGGGGGTCCACCTACGAGCAGTACTTC.

The rearrangement links TRBV27 to TRBJ2-7, with D perhaps TRBD2 (6 bases). V was clipped by 3 bases and J by 7 bases, with 16 bases between them. The CDR3 sequence is 14 residues long. CDR1 and CDR2 from the germline V gene are MNHEY and SMNVEV (reference sequence). CDR3 loop: CASSFGGGLREQYF. For the CDR3, the DNA is TGTGCCAGCAGTTTCGGGGGTGGGCTAAGGGAGCAGTACTTC.